Each of the 21 T cell receptor beta chains below was sequenced from the same sample in a study of T cells in Graves' hyperthyroidism and ophthalmopathy. TCR beta CDR3 regions were amplified from RNA transcripts. Carried out on the TCR CDR3, a first-round RT-PCR used the HTBI primer set. Via MiXCR, TCRdb re-called the multiplex PCR reads, giving one row per CDR3 protein. The table has 250,000 to 300,000 distinct CDR3 sequences, less than 15% seen once. Sequenced input: blood. These receptors were collected from a woman younger than 45 with Graves' hyperthyroidism that later progressed to Graves' ophthalmopathy.

The chain carries TRBV19 and TRBJ2-7; D is uncertain. V was clipped by 1 base and J by 9 bases, with 7 bases between them. Per the germline V gene, CDR1 is LNHDA and CDR2 is SQIVND (reference sequence). The CDR3 spans 11 residues. CDR3 nucleotide sequence: TGTGCCAGTAGTATAGGCGGCTTGCAGTACTTC. Its protein product is CASSIGGLQYF.

The rearrangement links TRBV4-1 to TRBJ2-7, with 11 bases matching TRBD1. V was pared by 2 bases and J by 2 bases, with 5 bases of the junction left unmatched. Germline CDR1 MGHRA, CDR2 YSYEKL. The CDR3 is 16 residues long. CDR3 loop: CASSQSTGQGAYEQYF. In DNA form, the CDR3 reads TGCGCCAGCAGCCAATCCACGGGACAGGGGGCCTACGAGCAGTACTTC.

This clonotype was seen repeatedly, ten times or more. The gene calls are TRBV7-2 and TRBJ2-5, with 8 nucleotides matching TRBD1. The CDR3 covers 16 residues. Germline V gene data show CDR1 as SGHTA and CDR2 as FQGNSA. J gave up 1 base and V 3 bases, and 7 bases lay outside the gene matches. CDR3 DNA: TGTGCCAGCAGCTTCGCGACAGGGGCCTTCCAAGAGACCCAGTACTTC. Amino acids: CASSFATGAFQETQYF.

This clonotype came up many times. The rearrangement links TRBV7-2 to TRBJ2-1; D is unclear. The CDR3 length is 15 residues. Trimming cost V 0 bases and J 5 bases, with 11 bases left between them. CDR1 is SGHTA, CDR2 FQGNSA, per germline. The CDR3 sequence: CASSLASSWDNEQFF. The CDR3 nucleotides read TGTGCCAGCAGCTTAGCGAGTAGTTGGGACAATGAGCAGTTCTTC. Full variable domain (missing parts from reference TRBV7-2 and TRBJ2-1): GAGVSQSPSNKVTEKGKDVELRCDPISGHTALYWYRQSLGQGLEFLIYFQGNSAPDKSGLPSDRFSAERTGGSVSTLTIQRTQQEDSAVYLCASSLASSWDNEQFFGPGTRLTVL.

A remark on this clonotype: A single base separates this from a much larger clone, so it may be a read error. The rearrangement links TRBV29-1 to TRBJ1-1; unclear D gene. In germline, CDR1 is SQVTM, CDR2 ANQGSEA. The CDR3 spans 13 residues. This chain's CDR3 is CGVEREPNTEAFF. The CDR3 region has the DNA TGCGGCGTTGAGCGGGAACCTAACACTGAAGCTTTCTTT.

This clonotype was seen ten or more times. The chain's CDR3 is CASTIGLAGGFQETQYF. CDR3 DNA: TGTGCCAGCACAATTGGTCTAGCGGGAGGCTTTCAAGAGACCCAGTACTTC. The chain carries TRBV6-2 or TRBV6-3 and TRBJ2-5, with 11 bases lining up with TRBD2. J was trimmed by 2 bases and V by 7 bases; bases with no gene match: 12. The germline V gene has CDR1 MNHEY and CDR2 SVGEGT. The CDR3 has 17 amino acids.

This clonotype was recorded at least ten times. V is TRBV7-2 and J is TRBJ2-1, with D tentatively TRBD1 (6 bases). Between the trimmed V and J ends, which lost 3 bases and 13 bases, there was a span of 13 bases. The CDR3 length is 12 residues. Per the germline V gene, CDR1 is SGHTA and CDR2 is FQGNSA. CDR3 sequence (DNA): TGTGCCAGCAGCTTGGACAGACTAATCCAGTTCTTC. The encoded protein is CASSLDRLIQFF.

This clonotype has a handful of counts. This chain connects TRBV6-2 or TRBV6-3 to TRBJ2-7; 10 positions match TRBD2. In germline, CDR1 is MNHEY, CDR2 SVGEGT. The V gene end was trimmed by 7 bases and the J gene end by 5 bases; junction bases not matched to a gene: 11. CDR3 length: 15 amino acids. The DNA of the CDR3 is TGTGCCAGCATCCACCCTAGCGGGAGTGGCGACGAGCAGTACTTC. This sequence encodes CASIHPSGSGDEQYF.

This clonotype has at least ten counts. The V call is TRBV28, the J call TRBJ2-1; the match to TRBD2 covers 9 bases. V was clipped by 4 bases and J by 6 bases; unmatched bases: 7. There are 15 residues in the CDR3. In germline, CDR1 is MDHEN, CDR2 SYDVKM. The CDR3 DNA reads TGTGCCAGCAGTTCTCGCTTAGCGGGAGTCAATGAGCAGTTCTTC. This sequence encodes CASSSRLAGVNEQFF. Full variable domain (outside the CDR3, taken from reference TRBV28 and TRBJ2-1): DVKVTQSSRYLVKRTGEKVFLECVQDMDHENMFWYRQDPGLGLRLIYFSYDVKMKEKGDIPEGYSVSREKKERFSLILESASTNQTSMYLCASSSRLAGVNEQFFGPGTRLTVL.

In this sample, this clonotype turned up many times. The genes are TRBV20-1 and TRBJ2-1, with 14 bases lining up with TRBD2. This CDR3 comprises 14 residues. The J segment lost 9 bases and the V segment lost 5 bases, leaving 6 bases of the junction unmatched. From germline, CDR1 is DFQATT and CDR2 SNEGSKA (reference sequence). The CDR3 coding sequence is TGCAGTGCTCGGACTAGCGGGAGGCACGGTGAGCAGTTCTTC. Its protein is CSARTSGRHGEQFF.

The rearrangement uses TRBV3-1 and TRBJ1-1; D is ambiguous. The germline CDR1 and CDR2 sequences are LGHDT and YNNKEL (reference sequence). With 5 bases removed from V and 6 bases from J, the gap between germline ends came to 13 bases. The CDR3 totals 13 residues. In nucleotides, the CDR3 is TGTGCCAGCAGCACCCCCGCGGTTCCTGAAGCTTTCTTT. Its protein is CASSTPAVPEAFF.

This clonotype was seen a handful of times. The CDR3 DNA sequence: TGTGCCAGCAGTTTGTCGGGGGACGAGCAGTACTTC. Amino acids: CASSLSGDEQYF. The rearrangement links TRBV6-2 or TRBV6-3 to TRBJ2-7; D may be TRBD2 (6 bases). Germline V gene sequence: CDR1 MNHEY, CDR2 SVGEGT. This CDR3 contains 12 residues. V was cut by 4 bases and J by 5 bases, with 9 bases left in between.

This clonotype was observed at least ten times. The chain employs TRBV7-2 and TRBJ2-7; D is perhaps TRBD1 or TRBD2 (6 bases each). This CDR3 comprises 13 residues. Germline values: CDR1 SGHTA, CDR2 FQGNSA. The ends were cut back, 3 bases at V and 7 bases at J, with 13 bases in the middle. The CDR3 loop is CASSFMEGEEQYF. The DNA for the CDR3 is TGTGCCAGCAGCTTCATGGAGGGGGAAGAGCAGTACTTC.

This clonotype was counted at least ten times. The V call is TRBV9, the J call TRBJ1-1; D is unresolved. The CDR3 length is 15 residues. V was shortened by 4 bases and J by 0 bases, with 13 bases between the two germline ends. Germline lookup yields CDR1 SGDLS and CDR2 YYNGEE. As DNA, the CDR3 is TGTGCCAGCAGCAACCCCGGGCACGTGAACACTGAAGCTTTCTTT. Translated, it gives CASSNPGHVNTEAFF.

This clonotype was counted many times. This chain links TRBV20-1 with TRBJ2-7; D uncertain. V dropped 0 bases and J dropped 5 bases, with 11 bases sitting between them. There are 13 residues in the CDR3. CDR1 and CDR2 (germline): DFQATT, SNEGSKA (reference sequence). The CDR3 bases are TGCAGTGCTAGAGATCCCCCGGGTGACGAGCAGTACTTC. Its protein product is CSARDPPGDEQYF.

Many counts were recorded for this clonotype. The chain employs TRBV30 and TRBJ2-1, with D perhaps matching TRBD2 (5 bases). Germline V gene data show CDR1 as GTSNPN and CDR2 as SVGIG (reference sequence). Trimming took off 2 bases at V and 8 bases at J, with 16 bases between the two ends. This CDR3 is 14 amino acids long. CDR3 amino acids: CAWSPGLPGDEQFF. CDR3 in DNA: TGTGCCTGGAGTCCCGGACTGCCTGGGGATGAGCAGTTCTTC.

This clonotype was recorded many times. V gene TRBV6-1 combines with J gene TRBJ2-7, with TRBD2 identical over 10 bases. CDR1 and CDR2 from the germline V gene are MNHNS and SASEGT. The length of the CDR3 is 15 residues. Trimming at V came to 7 bases and at J to 3 bases, leaving 9 bases not matched to a gene. CDR3 in amino acids: CASKPGTSDFYEQYF. CDR3 nucleotide sequence: TGTGCCAGCAAACCCGGGACTAGCGATTTCTACGAGCAGTACTTC.

This clonotype was seen repeatedly, ten times or more. This chain connects TRBV7-9 to TRBJ2-7, with D tentatively TRBD2 (5 bases). The CDR3 runs to 15 residues. With 7 bases removed from V and 0 bases from J, the gap between germline ends came to 16 bases. Germline CDR1 is SEHNR and CDR2 is FQNEAQ (reference sequence). Here the CDR3 reads CASNLTAGSSYEQYF. CDR3 bases: TGTGCCAGCAACCTCACGGCTGGGAGCTCCTACGAGCAGTACTTC.

The rearrangement joins TRBV6-1 to TRBJ2-1; D is perhaps TRBD1 or TRBD2 (7 bases each). The CDR3 runs 15 residues. Trimming pared 8 bases from V and 0 bases from J, leaving 14 bases between. The germline V gene encodes CDR1 MNHNS and CDR2 SASEGT. The CDR3 region has the DNA TGTGCCAGCGAGGGGGCGGGGGCCTCCTACAATGAGCAGTTCTTC. It encodes CASEGAGASYNEQFF.

The V and J genes are TRBV18 and TRBJ2-1; 10 bases are a match to TRBD2. This CDR3 contains 18 residues. The germline gives CDR1 KGHSH, CDR2 LQKENI. V trimming: 3 bases; J trimming: 4 bases; junction bases outside the gene matches: 12. The CDR3 bases are TGTGCCAGCTCACCGAGGTCACTAGCGGGAAAGGGTTACAATGAGCAGTTCTTC. Translating it yields CASSPRSLAGKGYNEQFF.

This clonotype was seen repeatedly, ten times or more. The chain is built from TRBV29-1 and TRBJ2-1; possibly TRBD1 or TRBD2 for D (5 bases each). The CDR3 loop spans 12 amino acids. V shed 4 bases and J shed 9 bases, with 13 bases lying between them. Germline V gene sequence: CDR1 SQVTM, CDR2 ANQGSEA. CDR3 residues: CSVVGDPSEQFF. CDR3 bases: TGCAGCGTTGTGGGGGACCCTTCTGAGCAGTTCTTC.